This is a list of T cell receptor beta chains from one sample in a study of cytomegalovirus exposure and HLA in healthy donors. Using immunoSEQ multiplex PCR, the repertoire was profiled, and TCRdb retains in-frame clones only, with some absent. Of 200,000 or so clones detected, approximately 78% appear once; the ten largest clones hold 6.5%. Source material: PBMCs. These receptor sequences come from a woman between 50 and 59 years old in good health and CMV-seropositive. Both conserved end residues are part of each CDR3. Each record gives: D gene, J gene, clone size, V gene, CDR3 protein, CDR3 DNA. A D gene is named only where the DNA matches it firmly. Clone size, where shown, is once, few, many, or a class for clones that have expanded.

>TRBD2|TRBJ2-5|NA|TRBV7-9
CSSSKGLAGTETQYF
TGTTCCAGCAGCAAAGGACTAGCGGGAACGGAGACCCAGTACTTC
>NA|TRBJ2-3|NA|TRBV7-8
CATARGLISTDTQYF
TGTGCCACCGCCAGAGGCCTTATCAGCACAGATACGCAGTATTTT
>NA|TRBJ2-1|NA|TRBV10-3
CAISELGGGNEQFF
TGTGCCATCAGTGAGTTGGGAGGGGGGAATGAGCAGTTCTTC
>TRBD1|TRBJ1-2|NA|TRBV5-6
CASSPGQNGGYTF
TGTGCCAGCAGCCCGGGACAGAATGGTGGCTACACCTTC
>TRBD2|TRBJ2-3|NA|TRBV12-5
CASGLKTSGPTDTQYF
TGTGCTAGTGGTTTGAAGACTAGCGGACCCACAGATACGCAGTATTTT
>NA|TRBJ2-3|NA|TRBV12-5
CASGSGVSTDTQYF
TGTGCTAGTGGTTCGGGAGTTAGCACAGATACGCAGTATTTT
>TRBD2|TRBJ2-2|once|TRBV2
CASRIAGGQNTGELFF
TGTGCCAGCAGGATAGCGGGGGGCCAGAACACCGGGGAGCTGTTTTTT
>NA|TRBJ1-1|NA|TRBV7-9
CASSSRGGSTEAFF
TGTGCCAGCAGCTCTAGGGGTGGTAGCACTGAAGCTTTCTTT
>NA|TRBJ1-3|NA|TRBV30
CAWSSRRGPGNTIYF
TGTGCCTGGAGTTCTCGCAGGGGTCCTGGAAACACCATATATTTT
>NA|TRBJ2-1|few|TRBV21-1
CASNPWGEGPYNEQFF
TGTGCCAGCAACCCCTGGGGGGAAGGACCGTACAATGAGCAGTTCTTC
>NA|TRBJ1-1|NA|TRBV28
CASILGGGLTEAFF
TGTGCCAGCATCCTCGGCGGGGGACTCACTGAAGCTTTCTTT
>NA|TRBJ2-5|NA|TRBV5-1
CASSFSGVAETQYF
TGCGCCAGCAGCTTTTCAGGGGTCGCAGAGACCCAGTACTTC
>NA|TRBJ1-1|once|TRBV5-1
CASSRSLTSSEAFF
TGCGCCAGCAGCAGAAGCCTCACCTCATCTGAAGCTTTCTTT
>TRBD2|TRBJ2-2|NA|TRBV18
CASSATSGATGELFF
TGTGCCAGCTCAGCGACTAGCGGGGCGACCGGGGAGCTGTTTTTT
>TRBD2|TRBJ2-7|NA|TRBV10-2
CASSETSGKYEQYF
TGCGCCAGCAGTGAAACTAGCGGGAAGTACGAGCAGTACTTC
>TRBD1|TRBJ1-5|NA|TRBV19
CASSGTGGSGAQHF
TGTGCCAGTAGCGGGACAGGGGGATCAGGGGCCCAGCATTTT
>NA|TRBJ2-1|NA|TRBV30
CAWSVDSSANNEQFF
TGTGCCTGGAGTGTAGACTCTAGCGCGAACAATGAGCAGTTCTTC
>NA|TRBJ1-1|NA|TRBV18
CASSPRAGTEAFF
TGTGCCAGCTCACCACGGGCAGGCACTGAAGCTTTCTTT
>TRBD2|TRBJ2-3|NA|TRBV11-2
CASSLGGLAVQAQYF
TGTGCCAGCAGCTTAGGCGGACTAGCGGTCCAGGCGCAGTATTTT
>TRBD2|TRBJ2-5|NA|TRBV6-5
CASSSTTSGSGKTQYF
TGTGCCAGCAGTTCTACCACTAGCGGGAGTGGGAAGACCCAGTACTTC
>TRBD1|TRBJ1-6|NA|TRBV5-1
CASSRGQSGSPLHF
TGCGCCAGCAGCAGGGGACAGTCGGGTTCACCCCTCCACTTT
>TRBD1|TRBJ1-2|NA|TRBV5-6
CASSPGTGITF
TGTGCCAGCAGCCCTGGGACAGGGATCACCTTC
>NA|TRBJ1-1|NA|TRBV7-2
CASSSSMNTEAFF
TGTGCCAGCAGCTCCTCTATGAACACTGAAGCTTTCTTT
>NA|TRBJ1-2|NA|TRBV5-1
CASSFVGGDGYTF
TGCGCCAGCAGCTTCGTGGGGGGTGATGGCTACACCTTC
>NA|TRBJ2-7|NA|TRBV5-1
CASSKDNTAPYEQYF
TGCGCCAGCAGCAAGGACAACACTGCACCCTACGAGCAGTACTTC
>NA|TRBJ2-7|NA|TRBV9
CASSVGRVSYEQYF
TGTGCCAGCAGCGTGGGCAGGGTTTCCTACGAGCAGTACTTC
>TRBD2|TRBJ2-3|once|TRBV5-6
CASSFLGGSDTQYF
TGTGCCAGCAGTTTCCTCGGGGGGTCGGATACGCAGTATTTT
>NA|TRBJ1-2|NA|TRBV11-2
CASSLDRYGYTF
TGTGCCAGCAGCTTGGACAGATATGGCTACACCTTC
>NA|TRBJ2-6|NA|TRBV6-1
CASSDPGFNIPLSGANGLTF
TGTGCCAGCAGTGATCCGGGTTTTAACATCCCCCTCTCTGGGGCCAACGGCCTGACTTTC
>NA|TRBJ2-1|NA|TRBV30
CACSPEGGSYNEQFF
TGTGCCTGCTCCCCCGAAGGGGGTAGCTACAATGAGCAGTTCTTC
>NA|TRBJ1-1|NA|TRBV29-1
CSVDAGEAFF
TGCAGCGTTGATGCAGGTGAAGCTTTCTTT
>NA|TRBJ2-7|NA|TRBV7-2
CASSSNGHSYEQYF
TGTGCCAGCAGCTCAAACGGTCACTCCTACGAGCAGTACTTC
>TRBD2|TRBJ2-2|NA|TRBV5-1
CASSSGLAGGIGELFF
TGCGCCAGCAGCTCCGGACTAGCGGGAGGGATCGGGGAGCTGTTTTTT
>TRBD2|TRBJ2-7|NA|TRBV27
CASSLRSGGPYEQYF
TGTGCCAGCAGTTTAAGGTCGGGAGGGCCTTACGAGCAGTACTTC
>TRBD1|TRBJ1-5|NA|TRBV5-1
CASSHRGGQPQHF
TGCGCCAGCAGCCACAGGGGAGGTCAGCCCCAGCATTTT
>TRBD2|TRBJ2-3|NA|TRBV7-9
CASAPGTSGNTDTQYF
TGTGCCAGCGCTCCCGGGACTAGCGGCAACACAGATACGCAGTATTTT
>TRBD1|TRBJ2-7|NA|TRBV10-3
CATSSRGPSYEQYF
TGTGCCACCAGTTCCAGGGGGCCGTCCTACGAGCAGTACTTC
>NA|TRBJ1-4|NA|TRBV19
CASSMRKNFLATNEKLFF
TGTGCCAGTAGTATGCGAAAGAACTTCCTTGCAACTAATGAAAAACTGTTTTTT
>TRBD1|TRBJ1-5|NA|TRBV10-3
CATGLRPGGKEPQHF
TGTGCCACAGGCCTCAGGCCAGGGGGCAAGGAGCCCCAGCATTTT
>TRBD2|TRBJ2-1|NA|TRBV5-1
CASSLIAGGGEQFF
TGCGCCAGCAGCTTAATAGCGGGGGGGGGCGAGCAGTTCTTC
>TRBD2|TRBJ2-5|NA|TRBV2
CASRTSGGETQYF
TGTGCCAGTCGGACTAGCGGGGGAGAGACCCAGTACTTC
>TRBD2|TRBJ2-1|few|TRBV18
CASSPGLANSYNEQFF
TGTGCCAGCTCCCCGGGACTAGCGAACTCCTACAATGAGCAGTTCTTC
>TRBD2|TRBJ2-1|NA|TRBV4-1
CASSRLSGGTNEQFF
TGCGCCAGCAGCCGACTTAGCGGGGGGACCAATGAGCAGTTCTTC
>TRBD1|TRBJ2-7|NA|TRBV28
CASIPAGQGPYEQYF
TGTGCCAGCATCCCCGCGGGACAGGGCCCCTACGAGCAGTACTTC
>NA|TRBJ2-3|NA|TRBV28
CASSLLQASGTDTQYF
TGTGCCAGCAGTTTATTACAGGCCTCGGGCACAGATACGCAGTATTTT
>TRBD1|TRBJ2-7|NA|TRBV19
CASSDGQGHPSYEQYF
TGTGCCAGTAGTGACGGACAGGGTCACCCTTCCTACGAGCAGTACTTC
>NA|TRBJ1-4|NA|TRBV7-9
CASSVEYGDNEKLFF
TGTGCCAGCAGCGTAGAGTACGGGGATAATGAAAAACTGTTTTTT
>TRBD1|TRBJ1-6|once|TRBV7-8
CASSLMGQTYNSPLHF
TGTGCCAGCAGCTTGATGGGACAGACCTATAATTCACCCCTCCACTTT
>NA|TRBJ2-5|NA|TRBV28
CASSPPAGLGTQYF
TGTGCCAGCAGCCCCCCGGCAGGGCTCGGGACCCAGTACTTC
>NA|TRBJ2-3|NA|TRBV18
CASSPGAVTDTQYF
TGTGCCAGCTCACCGGGGGCAGTCACAGATACGCAGTATTTT